The 13 T cell receptor beta chains listed next were all sequenced from one sample in a study of human T cells and chemical hapten exposure. TCRdb reanalysed the RACE reads using MiXCR and keeps one entry per CDR3 protein. The data show 80,000 to 100,000 distinct CDR3 sequences, about 9.3% seen once. Sample time point: patch test 2, 6 weeks after DPC sensitization. The sample's treatment: therapeutic diphenylcyclopropenone sensitization with weekly scalp DPC. The sample in question was whole blood, obtained in connection with sensitization to the hapten diphenylcyclopropenone (DPC). Receptors originate from a woman in her thirties or forties with alopecia areata. Some clones in this sample may be carry-over from other donors' samples.

The rearrangement links TRBV7-8 to TRBJ2-5; TRBD2 matches 14 bases. V lost 5 bases to trimming and J lost 5 bases; unmatched junction nucleotides: 13. Germline assignment: CDR1 SGHVS and CDR2 FQNEAQ. This CDR3 has 18 amino acids. The CDR3 loop reads CASSPPLRLAGGLETQYF. The CDR3 coding sequence is TGTGCCAGCAGCCCGCCCCTCAGACTAGCGGGGGGGTTGGAGACCCAGTACTTC.

This clonotype showed up many times. The chain recombines TRBV20-1 with TRBJ1-2; D gene ambiguous. CDR1 and CDR2 (germline): DFQATT, SNEGSKA (reference sequence). The length of the CDR3 is 15 residues. The germline V and J ends were trimmed by 0 bases and 1 base, with 12 bases remaining between them. Here the CDR3 reads CSARDHQTFNYGYTF. Here the CDR3 DNA reads TGCAGTGCTAGAGATCATCAGACATTTAACTATGGCTACACCTTC.

This clonotype was seen repeatedly, ten times or more. The chain employs TRBV9 and TRBJ2-5; TRBD1 aligns across 10 bases. The CDR3 runs 15 residues. After removal of 7 bases from V and 3 bases from J, the junction contained 9 bases not matched to a gene. Per the germline V gene, CDR1 is SGDLS and CDR2 is YYNGEE. CDR3 nucleotides: TGTGCCAGCGGACGGGACAGGGGAGCGGAAGAGACCCAGTACTTC. Translating gives CASGRDRGAEETQYF. Full variable domain (rest looked up from reference TRBV9 and TRBJ2-5): DSGVTQTPKHLITATGQRVTLRCSPRSGDLSVYWYQQSLDQGLQFLIQYYNGEERAKGNILERFSAQQFPDLHSELNLSSLELGDSALYFCASGRDRGAEETQYFGPGTRLLVL.

This clonotype came up many times. This sequence joins TRBV7-2 and TRBJ2-7; possibly TRBD1 for D (6 bases). Germline-derived CDR1 and CDR2 are SGHTA and FQGNSA. The CDR3 loop spans 16 amino acids. With 5 bases removed from V and 3 bases from J, the gap between germline ends came to 20 bases. The CDR3 is CASSEAQGAAIYEQYF. Written as DNA, the CDR3 is TGTGCCAGCAGCGAAGCACAGGGCGCCGCGATCTACGAGCAGTACTTC.

This chain joins TRBV3-1 and TRBJ2-5, with 7 bases aligning to TRBD2. The CDR3 is made up of 17 amino acids. Unmatched junction bases numbered 9, after V lost 0 bases and J lost 2 bases. Germline-derived CDR1 and CDR2 are LGHDT and YNNKEL (reference sequence). The CDR3 spells CASSQDTPGAGQETQYF. CDR3 bases: TGTGCCAGCAGCCAAGATACCCCGGGAGCGGGGCAAGAGACCCAGTACTTC.

There are many counts of this clonotype. The chain employs TRBV10-3 and TRBJ2-2; no clear D. Germline V gene data show CDR1 as ENHRY and CDR2 as SYGVKD. There are 12 residues in the CDR3. Between the trimmed V and J ends, which lost 8 bases and 6 bases, there was a span of 10 bases. DNA for the CDR3: TGTGCCATCCGAGAATCGGCCGGGGAGCTGTTTTTT. It codes for CAIRESAGELFF.

The table lists this clonotype with a few counts. The chain joins TRBV28 to TRBJ2-7, with TRBD2 matching 10 bases. Trimming cost V 3 bases and J 1 base; bases outside gene matches: 6. The CDR3 is made up of 16 amino acids. Germline loops: CDR1 MDHEN, CDR2 SYDVKM. DNA of the CDR3: TGTGCCAGCAGTTTCCCTTTACTAGCGGGGTCCTACGAGCAGTACTTC. Encoded protein: CASSFPLLAGSYEQYF.

This clonotype appeared a few times. The V and J genes are TRBV7-2 and TRBJ1-4; tentative D call: TRBD1 (5 bases). This CDR3 comprises 11 residues. Trimming took off 4 bases at V and 8 bases at J, with 5 bases between the two ends. CDR1 and CDR2 from the germline V gene are SGHTA and FQGNSA. The CDR3 DNA sequence: TGTGCCAGCAGCTACAGGGAAAAACTGTTTTTT. It yields the protein CASSYREKLFF.

The chain recombines TRBV21-1 with TRBJ1-1; whether TRBD1, the table's D call, matches the DNA was not checked. TRBV21-1 is tagged as a pseudogene. The CDR3 is 16 residues long. CDR3 in amino acids: CASSYEPRTGWTEAFF. In nucleotides, the CDR3 is TGTGCCAGCAGCTACGAGCCCCGGACCGGGTGGACTGAAGCTTTCTTT.

This clonotype appeared a few times. The gene calls are TRBV13 and TRBJ1-1; tentative D call: TRBD1 (5 bases). This CDR3 spans 15 amino acids. Deletions cut 1 base from V and 4 bases from J, with 13 bases between. The germline CDR1 and CDR2 sequences are PRHDT and FYEKMQ (reference sequence). The CDR3 bases are TGTGCCAGCAGCTTAGCAGGGTCCCCGAGCACTGAAGCTTTCTTT. Translation: CASSLAGSPSTEAFF.

This clonotype was detected ten times or more. The chain links TRBV10-3 to TRBJ2-1, with 10 bases matching TRBD2. V dropped 6 bases and J dropped 4; count of bases not matched to a gene: 6. The length of the CDR3 is 15 residues. CDR1 is ENHRY and CDR2 is SYGVKD in the germline V gene. CDR3 sequence: CAIRELAGEYNEQFF. DNA of the CDR3: TGTGCCATCAGAGAGCTAGCGGGGGAATACAATGAGCAGTTCTTC.

This chain links TRBV2 with TRBJ1-4; the D gene is possibly TRBD1 (6 bases). V was cut by 10 bases and J by 3 bases, with 12 bases left in between. The length of the CDR3 is 13 residues. The germline V gene encodes CDR1 SNHLY and CDR2 FYNNEI. The DNA of the CDR3 is TGTGCCACCACAGGGATCCCTAATGAAAAACTGTTTTTT. Its protein product is CATTGIPNEKLFF.

The gene calls are TRBV20-1 and TRBJ2-3; D gene uncertain. Germline V gene data show CDR1 as DFQATT and CDR2 as SNEGSKA (reference sequence). Trimming removed 0 bases at V and 4 bases at J, with 5 bases between. The CDR3 extends over 12 amino acids. The CDR3 DNA sequence: TGCAGTGCTAGAGATTTGGCAGATACGCAGTATTTT. It codes for CSARDLADTQYF.